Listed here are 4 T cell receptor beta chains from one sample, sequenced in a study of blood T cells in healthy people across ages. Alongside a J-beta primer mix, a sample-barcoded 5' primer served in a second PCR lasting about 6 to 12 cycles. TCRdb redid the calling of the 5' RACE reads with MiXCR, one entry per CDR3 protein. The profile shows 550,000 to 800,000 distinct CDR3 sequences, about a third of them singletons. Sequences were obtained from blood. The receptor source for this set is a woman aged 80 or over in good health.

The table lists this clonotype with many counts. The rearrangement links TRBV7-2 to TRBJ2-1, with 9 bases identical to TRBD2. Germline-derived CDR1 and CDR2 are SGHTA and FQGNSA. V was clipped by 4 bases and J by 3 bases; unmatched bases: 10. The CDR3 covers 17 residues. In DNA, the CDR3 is TGTGCCAGCAGCTCAACCTATAGCGGGGGACTCTACAATGAGCAGTTCTTC. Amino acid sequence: CASSSTYSGGLYNEQFF.

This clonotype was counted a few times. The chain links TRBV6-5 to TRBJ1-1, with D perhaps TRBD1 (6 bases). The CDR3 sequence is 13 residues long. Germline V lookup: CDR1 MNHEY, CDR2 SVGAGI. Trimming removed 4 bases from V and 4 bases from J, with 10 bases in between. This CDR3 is CASSSDRSTEAFF. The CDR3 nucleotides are TGTGCCAGCAGTTCCGACAGGAGCACTGAAGCTTTCTTT.

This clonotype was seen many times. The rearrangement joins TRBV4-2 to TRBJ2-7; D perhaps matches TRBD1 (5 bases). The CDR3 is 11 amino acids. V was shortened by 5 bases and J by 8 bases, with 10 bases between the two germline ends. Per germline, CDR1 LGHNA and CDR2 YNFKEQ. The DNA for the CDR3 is TGTGCCAGCAGCGGCAGGGCAAAGCAGTACTTC. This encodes CASSGRAKQYF.

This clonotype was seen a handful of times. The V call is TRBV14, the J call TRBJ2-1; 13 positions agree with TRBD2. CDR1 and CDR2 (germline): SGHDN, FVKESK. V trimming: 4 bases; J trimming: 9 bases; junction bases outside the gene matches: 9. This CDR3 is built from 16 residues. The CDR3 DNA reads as TGTGCCAGCAGCCCGCGACTAGCGGGGGGAGGCAGTGAGCAGTTCTTC. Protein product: CASSPRLAGGGSEQFF.